Here is one T cell receptor beta chain with its context. This specimen comes from a study of control samples from healthy donors and cancer patients. Profiling relied on immunoSEQ multiplex PCR, and the TCRdb table lists in-frame clones only, not all of them. In the table there are 160,000 or so clones, under 96% of which are singletons. Looked up from germline, CDR1 is LNHNV and CDR2 is YYDKDF (reference sequence). The CDR3 is 17 residues long. The V gene end was trimmed by 4 bases and the J gene end by 9 bases; junction bases not matched to a gene: 16. The TCR comes from a woman in her twenties or thirties in good health. The chain recombines TRBV15 with TRBJ2-1; 9 nucleotides agree with TRBD2. The sample taken for sequencing was blood. CDR3: CATSKRVAGALLGEQFF. CDR3 coding DNA: TGTGCCACCAGCAAAAGGGTAGCGGGGGCCCTGTTAGGTGAGCAGTTCTTC.